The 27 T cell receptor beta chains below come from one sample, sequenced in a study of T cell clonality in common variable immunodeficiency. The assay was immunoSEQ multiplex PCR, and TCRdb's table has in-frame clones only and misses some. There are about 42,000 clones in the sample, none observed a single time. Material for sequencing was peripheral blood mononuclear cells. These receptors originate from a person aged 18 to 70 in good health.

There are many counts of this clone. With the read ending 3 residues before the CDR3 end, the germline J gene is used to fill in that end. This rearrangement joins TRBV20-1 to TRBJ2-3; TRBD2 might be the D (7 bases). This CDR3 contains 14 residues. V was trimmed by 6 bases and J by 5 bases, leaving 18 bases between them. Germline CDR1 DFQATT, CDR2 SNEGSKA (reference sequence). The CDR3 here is CSAPFGGGGDTQYF. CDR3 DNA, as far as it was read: TGCAGTGCCCCCTTTGGGGGAGGGGGAGATACG.

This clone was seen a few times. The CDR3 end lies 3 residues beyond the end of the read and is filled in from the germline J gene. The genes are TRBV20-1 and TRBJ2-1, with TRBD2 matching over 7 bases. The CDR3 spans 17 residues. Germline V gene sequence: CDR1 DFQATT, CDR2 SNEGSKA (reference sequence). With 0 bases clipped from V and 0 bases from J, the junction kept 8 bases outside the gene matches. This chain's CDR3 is CSARDPSGKSSYNEQFF. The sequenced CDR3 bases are TGCAGTGCTAGAGACCCTAGCGGTAAAAGCTCCTACAATGAG.

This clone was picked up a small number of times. CDR3 region: CASSPQIVGGQDDYTF. The DNA read from the CDR3 is TGTGCCAGCTCACCACAAATCGTGGGGGGGCAGGACGAC. This rearrangement joins TRBV18 to TRBJ1-2, with D maybe TRBD1 (6 bases). From the germline J gene comes the end of the CDR3, since the read stops 3 residues before it. The length of the CDR3 is 16 residues. Germline V CDR1 and CDR2: KGHSH, LQKENI.

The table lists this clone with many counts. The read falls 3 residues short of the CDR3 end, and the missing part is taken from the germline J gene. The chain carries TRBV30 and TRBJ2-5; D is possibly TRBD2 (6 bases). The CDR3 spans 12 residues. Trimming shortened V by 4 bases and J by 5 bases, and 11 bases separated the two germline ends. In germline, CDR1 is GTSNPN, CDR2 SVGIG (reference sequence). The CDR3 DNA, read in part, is TGTGCCTGGACGAATGGGGGGGAGACC. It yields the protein CAWTNGGET. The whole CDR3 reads CAWTNGGETQYF.

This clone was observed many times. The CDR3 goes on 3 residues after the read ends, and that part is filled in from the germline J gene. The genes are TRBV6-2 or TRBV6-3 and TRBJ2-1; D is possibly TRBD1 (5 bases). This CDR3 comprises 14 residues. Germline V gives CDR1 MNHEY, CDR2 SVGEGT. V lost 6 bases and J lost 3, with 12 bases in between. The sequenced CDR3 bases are TGTGCCAGCAGACCAGGGCGTAGCTACAATGAG. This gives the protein CASRPGRSYNE. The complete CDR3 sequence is CASRPGRSYNEQFF.

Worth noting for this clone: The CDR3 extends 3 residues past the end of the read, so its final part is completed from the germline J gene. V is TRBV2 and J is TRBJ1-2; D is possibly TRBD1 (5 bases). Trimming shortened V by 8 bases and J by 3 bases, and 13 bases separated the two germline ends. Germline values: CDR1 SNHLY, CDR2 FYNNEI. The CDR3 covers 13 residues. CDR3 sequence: CASGKGSYYGYTF. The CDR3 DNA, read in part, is TGTGCCAGCGGTAAGGGGAGTTACTATGGC. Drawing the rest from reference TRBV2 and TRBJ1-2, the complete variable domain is EPEVTQTPSHQVTQMGQEVILRCVPISNHLYFYWYRQILGQKVEFLVSFYNNEISEKSEIFDDQFSVERPDGSNFTLKIRSTKLEDSAMYFCASGKGSYYGYTFGSGTRLTVV.

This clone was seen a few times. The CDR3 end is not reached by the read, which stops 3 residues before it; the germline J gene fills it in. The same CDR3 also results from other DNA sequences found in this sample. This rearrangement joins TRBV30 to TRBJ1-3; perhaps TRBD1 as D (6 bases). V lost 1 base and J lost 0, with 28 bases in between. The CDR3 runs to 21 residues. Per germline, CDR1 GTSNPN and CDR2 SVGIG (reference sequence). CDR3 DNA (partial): TGTGCCTGGAGTGGCGACCTGGGACACTTTTATTCCGGAATCTCTGGAAACACC. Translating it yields CAWSGDLGHFYSGISGNT. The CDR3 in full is CAWSGDLGHFYSGISGNTIYF.

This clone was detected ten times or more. CDR3 DNA (partial): TGTGCCAGCAGCCTTATTACAATAGCGGGAGGAGAATACAATGAG. Its translation is CASSLITIAGGEYNE. The CDR3, in full, reads CASSLITIAGGEYNEQFF. The chain employs TRBV28 and TRBJ2-1, with TRBD2 matching over 10 bases. The read ends 3 residues shy of where the CDR3 ends; the end is completed using the germline J gene. J lost 4 bases, V lost 6 bases, and 15 bases had no gene match. The CDR3 contains 18 residues. Looked up from germline, CDR1 is MDHEN and CDR2 is SYDVKM. The full variable domain, its missing parts supplied by reference TRBV28 and TRBJ2-1, is DVKVTQSSRYLVKRTGEKVFLECVQDMDHENMFWYRQDPGLGLRLIYFSYDVKMKEKGDIPEGYSVSREKKERFSLILESASTNQTSMYLCASSLITIAGGEYNEQFFGPGTRLTVL.

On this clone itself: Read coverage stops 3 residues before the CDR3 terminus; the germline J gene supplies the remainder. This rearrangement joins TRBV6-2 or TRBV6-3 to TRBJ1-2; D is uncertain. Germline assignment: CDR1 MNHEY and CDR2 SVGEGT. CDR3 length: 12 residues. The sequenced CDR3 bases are TGTGCCAGCAGTCCGCAATACAATGAC. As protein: CASSPQYND. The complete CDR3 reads CASSPQYNDYTF.

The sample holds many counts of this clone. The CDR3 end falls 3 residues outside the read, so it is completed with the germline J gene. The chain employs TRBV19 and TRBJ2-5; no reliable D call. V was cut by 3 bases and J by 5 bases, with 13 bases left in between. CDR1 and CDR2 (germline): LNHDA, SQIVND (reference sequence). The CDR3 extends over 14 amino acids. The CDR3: CASSIGLGVETQYF. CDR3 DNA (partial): TGTGCCAGTAGTATTGGGCTGGGTGTGGAGACC.

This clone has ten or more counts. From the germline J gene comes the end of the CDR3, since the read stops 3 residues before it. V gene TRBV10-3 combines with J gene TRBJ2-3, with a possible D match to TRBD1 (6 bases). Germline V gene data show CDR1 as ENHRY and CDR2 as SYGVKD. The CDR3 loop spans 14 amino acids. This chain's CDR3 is CAISEQGPQETQYF. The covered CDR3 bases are TGTGCCATCAGTGAGCAGGGGCCCCAAGAGACG.

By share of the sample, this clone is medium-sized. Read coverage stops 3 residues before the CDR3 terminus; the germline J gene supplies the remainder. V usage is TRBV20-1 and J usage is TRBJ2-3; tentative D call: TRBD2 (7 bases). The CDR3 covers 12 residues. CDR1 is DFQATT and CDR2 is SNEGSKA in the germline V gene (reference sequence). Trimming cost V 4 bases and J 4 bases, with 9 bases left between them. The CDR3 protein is CSAKGGADTQYF. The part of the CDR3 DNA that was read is TGCAGTGCTAAAGGGGGGGCAGATACG.

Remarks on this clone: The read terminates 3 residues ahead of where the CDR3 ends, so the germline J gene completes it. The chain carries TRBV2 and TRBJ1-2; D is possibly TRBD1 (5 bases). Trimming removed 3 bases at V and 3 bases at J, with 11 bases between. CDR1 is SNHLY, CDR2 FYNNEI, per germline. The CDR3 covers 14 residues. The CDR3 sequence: CASSERGLDYGYTF. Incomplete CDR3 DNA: TGTGCCAGCAGTGAGCGGGGGTTGGACTATGGC.

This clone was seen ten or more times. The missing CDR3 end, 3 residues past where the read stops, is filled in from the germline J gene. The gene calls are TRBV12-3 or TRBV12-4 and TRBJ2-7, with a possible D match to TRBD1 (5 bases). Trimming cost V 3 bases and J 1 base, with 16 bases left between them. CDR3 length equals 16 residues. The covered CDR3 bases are TGTGCCAGCAGTTTTGGTGGGGCAGGGTCATCCTACGAG. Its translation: CASSFGGAGSSYE. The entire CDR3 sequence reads CASSFGGAGSSYEQYF.

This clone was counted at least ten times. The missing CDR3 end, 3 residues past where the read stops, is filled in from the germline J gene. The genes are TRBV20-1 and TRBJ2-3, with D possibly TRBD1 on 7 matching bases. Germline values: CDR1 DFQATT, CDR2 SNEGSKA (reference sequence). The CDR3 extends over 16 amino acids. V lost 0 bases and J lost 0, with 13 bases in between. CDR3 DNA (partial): TGCAGTGCTAGAGATAGGGGGCGGGATAGCACAGATACG. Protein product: CSARDRGRDSTDT. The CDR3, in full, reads CSARDRGRDSTDTQYF.

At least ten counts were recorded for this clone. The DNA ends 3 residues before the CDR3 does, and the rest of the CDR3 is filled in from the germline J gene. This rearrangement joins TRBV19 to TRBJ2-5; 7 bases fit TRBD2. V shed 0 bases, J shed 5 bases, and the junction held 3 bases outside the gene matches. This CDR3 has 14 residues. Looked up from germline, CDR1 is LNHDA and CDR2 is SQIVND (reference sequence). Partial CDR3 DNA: TGTGCCAGTAGTATAGACCTAGCGGCTGAGACC. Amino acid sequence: CASSIDLAAET. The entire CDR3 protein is CASSIDLAAETQYF.

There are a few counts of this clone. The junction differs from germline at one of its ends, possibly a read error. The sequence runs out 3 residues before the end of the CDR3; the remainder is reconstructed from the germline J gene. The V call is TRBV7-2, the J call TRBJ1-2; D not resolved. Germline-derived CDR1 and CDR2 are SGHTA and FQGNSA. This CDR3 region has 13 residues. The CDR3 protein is CASSLEEGYDYTF. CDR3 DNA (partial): TGTGCCAGCAGCTTAGAGGAGGGCTATGAC.

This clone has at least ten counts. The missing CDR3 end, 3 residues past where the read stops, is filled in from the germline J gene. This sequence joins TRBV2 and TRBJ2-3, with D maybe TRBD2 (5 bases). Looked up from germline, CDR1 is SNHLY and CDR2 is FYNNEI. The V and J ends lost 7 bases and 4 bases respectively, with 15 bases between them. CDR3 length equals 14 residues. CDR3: CASTGSASADTQYF. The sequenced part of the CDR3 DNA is TGTGCCAGCACGGGTAGCGCTTCCGCAGATACG. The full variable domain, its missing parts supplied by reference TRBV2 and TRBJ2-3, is EPEVTQTPSHQVTQMGQEVILRCVPISNHLYFYWYRQILGQKVEFLVSFYNNEISEKSEIFDDQFSVERPDGSNFTLKIRSTKLEDSAMYFCASTGSASADTQYFGPGTRLTVL.

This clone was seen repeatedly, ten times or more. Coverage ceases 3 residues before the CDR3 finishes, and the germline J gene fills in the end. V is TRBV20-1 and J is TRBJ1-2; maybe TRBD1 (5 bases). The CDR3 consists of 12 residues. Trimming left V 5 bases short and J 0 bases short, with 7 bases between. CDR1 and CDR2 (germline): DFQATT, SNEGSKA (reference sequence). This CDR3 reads CSASTANYGYTF. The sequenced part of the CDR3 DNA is TGCAGTGCTTCGACAGCTAACTATGGC.

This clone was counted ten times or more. CDR3 sequence reads: CASSHSRGRGHNEQFF. Incomplete CDR3 DNA: TGTGCCAGCAGCCATAGTCGGGGGCGGGGGCACAATGAG. The V call is TRBV4-2, the J call TRBJ2-1; D perhaps matches TRBD2 (7 bases). The read terminates 3 residues ahead of where the CDR3 ends, so the germline J gene completes it. Germline V CDR1 and CDR2: LGHNA, YNFKEQ. Trimming took 3 bases from V and 5 from J, leaving 17 bases between them. There are 16 residues in the CDR3.

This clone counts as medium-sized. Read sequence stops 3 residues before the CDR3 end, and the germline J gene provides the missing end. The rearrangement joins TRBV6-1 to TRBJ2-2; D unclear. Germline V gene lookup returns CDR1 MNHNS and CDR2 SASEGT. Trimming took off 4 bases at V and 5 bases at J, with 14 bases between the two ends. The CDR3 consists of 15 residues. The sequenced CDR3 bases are TGTGCCAGCAGTGGAAGTTCGCGATGGACCGGGGAG. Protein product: CASSGSSRWTGE. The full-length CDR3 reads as CASSGSSRWTGELFF.

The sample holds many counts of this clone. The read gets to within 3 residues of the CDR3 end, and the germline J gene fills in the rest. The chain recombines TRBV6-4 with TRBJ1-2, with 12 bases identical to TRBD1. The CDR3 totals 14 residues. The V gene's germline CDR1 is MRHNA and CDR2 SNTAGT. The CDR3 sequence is CASNGRDRGRGYTF. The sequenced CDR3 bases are TGTGCCAGCAACGGCCGGGACAGGGGGCGAGGC.

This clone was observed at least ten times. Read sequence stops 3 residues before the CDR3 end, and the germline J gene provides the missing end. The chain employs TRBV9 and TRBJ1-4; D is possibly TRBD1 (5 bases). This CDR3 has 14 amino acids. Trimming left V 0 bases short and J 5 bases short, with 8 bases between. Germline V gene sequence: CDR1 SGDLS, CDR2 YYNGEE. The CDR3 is CASSVGAGNEKLFF. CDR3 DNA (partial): TGTGCCAGCAGCGTAGGGGCAGGGAATGAAAAA.

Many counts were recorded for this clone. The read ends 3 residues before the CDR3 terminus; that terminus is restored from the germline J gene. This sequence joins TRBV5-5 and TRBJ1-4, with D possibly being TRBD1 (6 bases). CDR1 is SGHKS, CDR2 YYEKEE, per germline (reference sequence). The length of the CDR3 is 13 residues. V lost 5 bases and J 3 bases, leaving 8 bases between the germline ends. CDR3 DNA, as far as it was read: TGTGCCAGCAGGCAGGGGCCTAATGAAAAA. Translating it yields CASRQGPNEK. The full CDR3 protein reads CASRQGPNEKLFF.

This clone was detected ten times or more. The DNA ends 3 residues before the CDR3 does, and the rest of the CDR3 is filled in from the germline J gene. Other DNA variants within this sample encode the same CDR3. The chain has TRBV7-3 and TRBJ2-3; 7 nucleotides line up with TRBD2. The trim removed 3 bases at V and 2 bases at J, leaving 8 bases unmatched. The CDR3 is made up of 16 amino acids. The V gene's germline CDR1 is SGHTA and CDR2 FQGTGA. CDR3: CASSLGPSGTTDTQYF. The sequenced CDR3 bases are TGTGCCAGCAGCTTGGGTCCTAGCGGAACCACAGATACG.

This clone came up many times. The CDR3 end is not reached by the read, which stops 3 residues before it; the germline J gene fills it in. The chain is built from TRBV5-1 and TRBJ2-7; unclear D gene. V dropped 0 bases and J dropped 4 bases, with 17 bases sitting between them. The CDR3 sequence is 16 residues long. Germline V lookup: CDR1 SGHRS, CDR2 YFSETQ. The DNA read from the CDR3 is TGCGCCAGCAGCTTGGACACTACAAAGACGGATTACGAG. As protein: CASSLDTTKTDYE. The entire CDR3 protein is CASSLDTTKTDYEQYF.

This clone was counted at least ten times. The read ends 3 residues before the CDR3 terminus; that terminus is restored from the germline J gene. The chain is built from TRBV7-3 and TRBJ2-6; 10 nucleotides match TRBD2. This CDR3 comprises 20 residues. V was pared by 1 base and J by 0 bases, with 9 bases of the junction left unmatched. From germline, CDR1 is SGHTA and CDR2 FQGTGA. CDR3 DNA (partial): TGTGCCAGCAGCTTAATGTGGGGCACTAGCGGGAACTCTGGGGCCAACGTC. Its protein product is CASSLMWGTSGNSGANV. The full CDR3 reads CASSLMWGTSGNSGANVLTF.